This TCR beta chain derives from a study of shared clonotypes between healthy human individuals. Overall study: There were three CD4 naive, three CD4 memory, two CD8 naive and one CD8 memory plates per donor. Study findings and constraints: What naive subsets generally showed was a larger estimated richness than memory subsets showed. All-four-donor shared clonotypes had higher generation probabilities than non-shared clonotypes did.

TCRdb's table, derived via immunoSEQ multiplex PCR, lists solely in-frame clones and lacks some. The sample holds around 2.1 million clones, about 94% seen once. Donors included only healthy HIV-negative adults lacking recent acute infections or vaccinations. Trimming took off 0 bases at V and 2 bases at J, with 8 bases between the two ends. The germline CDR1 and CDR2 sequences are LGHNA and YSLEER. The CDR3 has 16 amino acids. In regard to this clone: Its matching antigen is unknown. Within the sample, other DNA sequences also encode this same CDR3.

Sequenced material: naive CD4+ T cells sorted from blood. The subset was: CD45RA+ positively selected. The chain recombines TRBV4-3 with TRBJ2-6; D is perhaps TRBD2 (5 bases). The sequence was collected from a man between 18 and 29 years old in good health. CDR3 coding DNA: TGCGCCAGCAGCCAAGACCCCGGGGCTGGGGCCAACGTCCTGACTTTC. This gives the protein CASSQDPGAGANVLTF.